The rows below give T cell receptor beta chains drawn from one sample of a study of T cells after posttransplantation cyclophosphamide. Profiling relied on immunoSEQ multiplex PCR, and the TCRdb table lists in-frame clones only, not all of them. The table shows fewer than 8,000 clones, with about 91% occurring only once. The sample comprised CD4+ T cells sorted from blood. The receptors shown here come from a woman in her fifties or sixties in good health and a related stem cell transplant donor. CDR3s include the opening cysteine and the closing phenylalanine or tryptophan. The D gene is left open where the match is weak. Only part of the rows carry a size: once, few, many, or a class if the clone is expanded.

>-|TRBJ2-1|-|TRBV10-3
CAISATLERVNEQFF
TGTGCCATCAGTGCGACCCTTGAGAGGGTCAATGAGCAGTTCTTC
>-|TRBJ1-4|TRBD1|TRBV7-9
CASSSGQVGEKLFF
TGTGCCAGCAGCTCCGGACAGGTGGGGGAAAAACTGTTTTTT
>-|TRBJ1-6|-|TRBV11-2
CASSLGAGDDNSPLHF
TGTGCCAGCAGCTTAGGGGCAGGGGACGATAATTCACCCCTCCACTTT
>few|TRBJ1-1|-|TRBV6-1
CASSGTMAVAEAFF
TGTGCCAGCAGTGGTACTATGGCGGTGGCTGAAGCTTTCTTT
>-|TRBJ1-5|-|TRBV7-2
CASRLLGAVDSNQPQHF
TGTGCCAGCAGGCTGTTGGGGGCCGTTGATAGCAATCAGCCCCAGCATTTT
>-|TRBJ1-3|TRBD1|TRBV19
CASSKDRGPRGNTIYF
TGTGCCAGTAGTAAGGACAGGGGGCCTAGAGGAAACACCATATATTTT
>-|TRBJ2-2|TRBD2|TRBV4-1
CASSHLPGTSGRKTGELFF
TGCGCCAGCAGCCATCTACCCGGGACTAGCGGGAGGAAAACCGGGGAGCTGTTTTTT
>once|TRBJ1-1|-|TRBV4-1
CASSQGDIRMDTEAFF
TGCGCCAGCAGCCAAGGAGACATCCGCATGGACACTGAAGCTTTCTTT
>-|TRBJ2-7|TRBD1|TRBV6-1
CASSDWDRDDEQYF
TGTGCCAGCAGTGACTGGGACAGGGACGACGAGCAGTACTTC
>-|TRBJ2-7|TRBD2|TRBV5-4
CASSPGTSAYEQYF
TGTGCCAGCAGTCCCGGGACTAGCGCCTACGAGCAGTACTTC
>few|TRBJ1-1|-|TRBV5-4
CASSLGTQGLEAFF
TGTGCCAGCAGCTTGGGGACACAAGGGCTTGAAGCTTTCTTT
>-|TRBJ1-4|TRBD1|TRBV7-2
CASSPPGTGGTEKLFF
TGTGCCAGCAGCCCACCCGGGACAGGGGGCACTGAAAAACTGTTTTTT
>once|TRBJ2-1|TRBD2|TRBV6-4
CASSVLAGGNGNEQFF
TGTGCCAGCAGTGTATTAGCGGGAGGGAACGGCAATGAGCAGTTCTTC
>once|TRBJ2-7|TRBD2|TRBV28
CASRVAGGTYEQYF
TGTGCCAGCAGGGTAGCGGGAGGAACCTACGAGCAGTACTTC
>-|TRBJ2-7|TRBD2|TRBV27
CASSSWTSGSYEQYF
TGTGCCAGCAGTTCTTGGACTAGCGGATCCTACGAGCAGTACTTC
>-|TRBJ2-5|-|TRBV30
CAWSVREPGETQYF
TGTGCCTGGAGTGTACGGGAACCGGGCGAGACCCAGTACTTC
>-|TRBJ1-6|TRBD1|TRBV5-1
CASSSGTVVSPLHF
TGCGCCAGCAGCTCCGGGACAGTGGTGTCACCCCTCCACTTT
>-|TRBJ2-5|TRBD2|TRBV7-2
CASGSDWTSGQETQYF
TGTGCCAGCGGTAGCGATTGGACTAGCGGGCAAGAGACCCAGTACTTC
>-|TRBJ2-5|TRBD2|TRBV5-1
CASSAGRVQETQYF
TGCGCCAGCAGCGCCGGGAGGGTCCAAGAGACCCAGTACTTC
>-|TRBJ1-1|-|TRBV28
CASSMPPGGRTEAFF
TGTGCCAGCAGTATGCCCCCGGGGGGGCGAACTGAAGCTTTCTTT
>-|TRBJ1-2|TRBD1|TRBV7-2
CASSLYGTGEDGYTF
TGTGCCAGCAGCTTATACGGGACAGGGGAGGATGGCTACACCTTC
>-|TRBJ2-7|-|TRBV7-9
CASSLGPGAPFGEQYF
TGTGCCAGCAGCTTAGGCCCAGGGGCGCCTTTCGGGGAGCAGTACTTC
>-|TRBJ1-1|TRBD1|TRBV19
CASSATLRGLAEAFF
TGTGCCAGTAGCGCTACACTCAGGGGGCTGGCTGAAGCTTTCTTT
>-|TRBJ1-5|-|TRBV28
CASQSQGQPQHF
TGTGCCAGCCAGTCCCAGGGTCAGCCCCAGCATTTT
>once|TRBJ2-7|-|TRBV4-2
CASSPDYYYEQYF
TGTGCCAGCAGCCCGGACTACTACTACGAGCAGTACTTC
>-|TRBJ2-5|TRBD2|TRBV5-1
CASSRTSGGVETQYF
TGCGCCAGCAGCCGGACTAGCGGGGGCGTTGAGACCCAGTACTTC
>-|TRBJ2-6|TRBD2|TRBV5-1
CASSWGLETPGANVLTF
TGCGCCAGCAGCTGGGGACTAGAAACACCGGGGGCCAACGTCCTGACTTTC
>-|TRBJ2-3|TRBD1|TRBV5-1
CASSLGSDRVADTQYF
TGCGCCAGCAGCTTGGGGTCGGACAGGGTGGCAGATACGCAGTATTTT
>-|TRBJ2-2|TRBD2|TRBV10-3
CAISERGTRTGELFF
TGTGCCATCAGTGAGAGGGGGACTAGGACCGGGGAGCTGTTTTTT
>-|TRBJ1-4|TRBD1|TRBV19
CASKLGQGSLEKLFF
TGTGCCAGTAAACTGGGACAGGGCTCTTTGGAAAAACTGTTTTTT
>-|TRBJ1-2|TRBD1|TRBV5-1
CASSQEDRDYGYTF
TGCGCCAGCAGCCAAGAAGACAGGGACTATGGCTACACCTTC
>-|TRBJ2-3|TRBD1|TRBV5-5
CASSSGGTGDTDTQYF
TGTGCCAGCAGTTCGGGGGGGACAGGGGACACAGATACGCAGTATTTT
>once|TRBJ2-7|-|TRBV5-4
CASSLYTTRASYEQYF
TGTGCCAGCAGCTTGTACACCACCAGGGCCTCCTACGAGCAGTACTTC
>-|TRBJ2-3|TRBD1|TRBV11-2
CASRFDRVGTDTQYF
TGTGCCAGCAGGTTTGACAGGGTAGGGACAGATACGCAGTATTTT
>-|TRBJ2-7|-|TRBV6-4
CASSISRGDEQYF
TGTGCCAGCAGTATTAGCAGGGGGGACGAGCAGTACTTC
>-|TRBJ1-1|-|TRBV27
CASSLSPEPTSGTEAFF
TGTGCCAGCAGTTTATCCCCCGAACCGACGTCGGGCACTGAAGCTTTCTTT
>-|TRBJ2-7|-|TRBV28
CASSPGNYYEQYF
TGTGCCAGCAGCCCCGGGAACTACTACGAGCAGTACTTC
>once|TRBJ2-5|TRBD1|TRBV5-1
CASSFAPRQGVEGTQYF
TGCGCCAGCAGCTTCGCACCCCGACAGGGGGTTGAGGGGACCCAGTACTTC
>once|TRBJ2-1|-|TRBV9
CASSASLGAPSEQFF
TGTGCCAGCAGCGCATCCTTAGGGGCGCCGAGTGAGCAGTTCTTC
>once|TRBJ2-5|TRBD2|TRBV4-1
CASSQDLASGGITETQYF
TGCGCCAGCAGCCAAGATTTGGCTAGCGGGGGGATAACTGAGACCCAGTACTTC
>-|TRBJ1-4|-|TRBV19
CASSQIQDIAELFF
TGTGCCAGTAGTCAGATTCAGGACATCGCAGAACTGTTTTTT
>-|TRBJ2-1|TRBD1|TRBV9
CASSVAAGGLSYNEQFF
TGTGCCAGCAGCGTAGCGGCAGGGGGTTTAAGCTACAATGAGCAGTTCTTC
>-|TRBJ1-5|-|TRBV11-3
CATHGSKFHQPQHF
TGTGCCACGCACGGGTCGAAGTTCCATCAGCCCCAGCATTTT
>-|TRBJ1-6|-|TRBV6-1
CASIVRGYNSPLHF
TGTGCCAGCATCGTCAGGGGTTATAATTCACCCCTCCACTTT
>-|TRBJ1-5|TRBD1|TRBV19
CASSTTGISNQPQHF
TGTGCCAGTAGCACGACAGGGATTAGCAATCAGCCCCAGCATTTT